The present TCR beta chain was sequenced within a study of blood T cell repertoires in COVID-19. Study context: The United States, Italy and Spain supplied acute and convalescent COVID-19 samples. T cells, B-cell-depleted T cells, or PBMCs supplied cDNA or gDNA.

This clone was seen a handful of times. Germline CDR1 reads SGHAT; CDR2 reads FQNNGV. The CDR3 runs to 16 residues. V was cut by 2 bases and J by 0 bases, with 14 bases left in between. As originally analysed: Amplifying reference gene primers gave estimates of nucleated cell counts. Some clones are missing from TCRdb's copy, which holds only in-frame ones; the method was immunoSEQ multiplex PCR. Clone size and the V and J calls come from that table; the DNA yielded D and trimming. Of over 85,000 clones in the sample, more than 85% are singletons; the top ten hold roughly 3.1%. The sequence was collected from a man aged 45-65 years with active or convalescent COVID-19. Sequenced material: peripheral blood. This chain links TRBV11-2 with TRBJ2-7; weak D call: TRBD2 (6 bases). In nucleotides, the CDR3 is TGTGCCAGCAGCTTATTTGTCGGGGGTGGCTCCTACGAGCAGTACTTC. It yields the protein CASSLFVGGGSYEQYF.